The 27 T cell receptor beta chains in this list originate from one sample, sequenced in a study of T cell responses to AZD1222 COVID-19 vaccine (dated by TCRdb to about 2021). Preparation of the library involved the immunoSEQ multiplex PCR assay. The table comes from immuneACCESS by way of TCRdb, which keeps in-frame sequences with V and J called. Part of the clones is missing from these tables; in studies checked, under half for an unresolved V gene and the rest for unknown reasons. Present in this sample are under 150,000 clones, more than 90% of which were seen just once. About 3% of the sample is taken by the ten largest. The intended sense of this specimen's time point label: baseline before first vaccination. Sample: peripheral blood, taken on day 0 of AZD1222 vaccination. Receptor source: an adult in good health.

This chain joins TRBV7-2 and TRBJ2-5, with D unclear. The CDR3 has 13 amino acids. Trimming left V 1 base short and J 7 bases short, with 10 bases between. CDR1 is SGHTA, CDR2 FQGNSA, per germline. The CDR3 protein is CASSLEDGGTQYF. As DNA, the CDR3 is TGTGCCAGCAGCTTAGAAGATGGCGGGACCCAGTACTTC.

This clone was recorded a few times. The J gene is TRBJ1-5, the V gene TRBV5-1; D ambiguous. Trimming removed 7 bases at V and 2 bases at J, with 10 bases between. Germline CDR1 is SGHRS and CDR2 is YFSETQ. CDR3 size: 13 residues. The CDR3 DNA sequence: TGCGCCAGCCGACCTGATGGCAATCAGCCCCAGCATTTT. It is translated as CASRPDGNQPQHF.

The rearrangement uses TRBV24-1 and TRBJ2-2; the match to TRBD1 covers 10 bases. The germline CDR1 and CDR2 sequences are KGHDR and SFDVKD. With V trimmed by 3 bases and J by 0 bases, 9 bases remained unmatched. CDR3 size: 19 residues. The CDR3 DNA reads as TGTGCCACCAGTGATCCGACAGGGGGCTACTCTCCGAACACCGGGGAGCTGTTTTTT. Residues: CATSDPTGGYSPNTGELFF.

The rearrangement joins TRBV14 to TRBJ1-2; possible D gene TRBD1, 5 bases. Germline CDR1 SGHDN, CDR2 FVKESK. V gave up 1 base and J gave up 6 bases, with 12 bases separating them. The CDR3 has 14 amino acids. In DNA form, the CDR3 reads TGTGCCAGCAGCCAAGGTGCGGGGGTTGATGGCTACACCTTC. Amino acids: CASSQGAGVDGYTF. Based on the CDR3 plus reference TRBV14 and TRBJ1-2, the full variable domain is EAGVTQFPSHSVIEKGQTVTLRCDPISGHDNLYWYRRVMGKEIKFLLHFVKESKQDESGMPNNRFLAERTGGTYSTLKVQPAELEDSGVYFCASSQGAGVDGYTFGSGTRLTVV.

The chain employs TRBV7-2 and TRBJ1-1; TRBD1 is a possible D gene (5 bases). Trimming left V 5 bases short and J 0 bases short, with 13 bases between. Germline lookup yields CDR1 SGHTA and CDR2 FQGNSA. The CDR3 extends over 15 amino acids. This chain's CDR3 is CASSANRPMNTEAFF. The CDR3 DNA reads as TGTGCCAGCAGCGCGAACAGGCCAATGAACACTGAAGCTTTCTTT.

The chain has TRBV7-6 and TRBJ2-1; 7 nucleotides align to TRBD2. Germline V gene sequence: CDR1 SGHVS, CDR2 FNYEAQ. J lost 4 bases, V lost 5 bases, and 5 bases had no gene match. The CDR3 extends over 14 amino acids. CDR3 protein: CASSPSGGYNEQFF. CDR3 coding DNA: TGTGCCAGCAGCCCCTCGGGAGGATACAATGAGCAGTTCTTC.

V and J are TRBV27 and TRBJ1-2; 9 bases are shared with TRBD1. Germline V CDR1 and CDR2: MNHEY, SMNVEV (reference sequence). The CDR3 totals 17 residues. Germline trimming cut 3 bases from V and 8 bases from J; bases unmatched to any gene: 16. CDR3 loop: CASSFRVTGGLPQGYTF. The CDR3 DNA reads TGTGCCAGCAGTTTTAGGGTGACAGGGGGTCTCCCGCAAGGCTACACCTTC.

The CDR3 spells CASSRDVRSNQPQHF. In DNA, the CDR3 is TGTGCCAGCAGCAGGGATGTGCGTAGCAATCAGCCCCAGCATTTT. This rearrangement joins TRBV27 to TRBJ1-5; TRBD1 is a possible D gene (5 bases). Trimming pared 6 bases from V and 0 bases from J, leaving 12 bases between. This CDR3 is 15 amino acids long. Germline V gives CDR1 MNHEY, CDR2 SMNVEV (reference sequence).

The chain links TRBV6-4 to TRBJ2-6; D not certain. The CDR3 covers 13 residues. Germline V gene lookup returns CDR1 MRHNA and CDR2 SNTAGT. V lost 4 bases, J lost 1 base, and 2 bases lay in between. The CDR3 reads CASSGSGANVLTF. As DNA, the CDR3 is TGTGCCAGCAGTGGATCTGGGGCCAACGTCCTGACTTTC.

The rearrangement uses TRBV28 and TRBJ1-3; D unresolved. The CDR3 totals 12 residues. Trimming removed 5 bases at V and 1 base at J, with 3 bases between. Germline loops: CDR1 MDHEN, CDR2 SYDVKM. This chain's CDR3 is CASSGSGNTIYF. The DNA of the CDR3 is TGTGCCAGCAGTGGTTCTGGAAACACCATATATTTT.

This chain connects TRBV3-1 (or the pseudogene TRBV3-2) to TRBJ1-6, with no clear D. Trimming stripped 4 bases from V and 10 bases from J, with 17 bases between. CDR3 length: 15 residues. CDR1 and CDR2 from the germline V gene are LGHDT and YNNKEL (reference sequence). CDR3 sequence reads: CASSPRSSSDSPLHF. CDR3 DNA sequence: TGTGCCAGCAGCCCTAGAAGCAGTTCAGACTCACCCCTCCACTTT.

The chain carries TRBV7-3 and TRBJ2-7; no clear D. V was pared by 5 bases and J by 7 bases, with 9 bases between. Per germline, CDR1 SGHTA and CDR2 FQGTGA. CDR3 length: 11 residues. The CDR3 DNA reads TGTGCCAGCAGCATGACTGGGGAGCAGTACTTC. It codes for CASSMTGEQYF.

This clone has more than one count but fewer than ten. This chain connects TRBV28 to TRBJ2-5; 8 bases align to TRBD2. V was pared by 5 bases and J by 5 bases, with 10 bases of the junction left unmatched. This CDR3 has 15 amino acids. Germline values: CDR1 MDHEN, CDR2 SYDVKM. The CDR3, as DNA: TGTGCCAGCAGTGATGGGACTAGAGATTTTGAGACCCAGTACTTC. Translation gives CASSDGTRDFETQYF. Supplemented by reference TRBV28 and TRBJ2-5, the full variable domain reads DVKVTQSSRYLVKRTGEKVFLECVQDMDHENMFWYRQDPGLGLRLIYFSYDVKMKEKGDIPEGYSVSREKKERFSLILESASTNQTSMYLCASSDGTRDFETQYFGPGTRLLVL.

This chain links TRBV10-3 with TRBJ1-6; 8 bases map to TRBD1. J gave up 9 bases and V 6 bases, and 7 bases lay outside the gene matches. The germline V gene encodes CDR1 ENHRY and CDR2 SYGVKD. The CDR3 covers 14 residues. The CDR3 reads CAISGGQGGSPLHF. DNA for the CDR3: TGTGCCATCAGCGGAGGACAGGGTGGTTCACCCCTCCACTTT.

The chain employs TRBV29-1 and TRBJ2-1; 8 bases align to TRBD2. This CDR3 contains 15 residues. The germline gives CDR1 SQVTM, CDR2 ANQGSEA. Trimming removed 5 bases from V and 1 base from J; junction bases left unmatched: 7. The CDR3 DNA reads as TGCAGCGTTACACTAGCGGTTTATTCCTACAATGAGCAGTTCTTC. Translated, it gives CSVTLAVYSYNEQFF.

The chain recombines TRBV18 with TRBJ2-1, with D possibly matching TRBD2 (5 bases). Germline CDR1 and CDR2: KGHSH and LQKENI. With 6 bases removed from V and 6 bases from J, the gap between germline ends came to 9 bases. The CDR3 sequence is 12 residues long. CDR3 DNA sequence: TGTGCCAGCTCCCTAGCCTCCAATGAGCAGTTCTTC. Translated, it gives CASSLASNEQFF.

The V call is TRBV5-1, the J call TRBJ2-6; 8 positions match TRBD2. The junction had 3 bases not matched to a gene; V was cut back by 4 bases and J by 3 bases. The CDR3 length is 15 residues. Germline values: CDR1 SGHRS, CDR2 YFSETQ. The CDR3 DNA reads TGCGCCAGCAGCCCACGGGAGGGTGGGGCCAACGTCCTGACTTTC. It is translated as CASSPREGGANVLTF.

This clone was found many times. The V gene is TRBV2, the J gene TRBJ2-5, with 9 bases lining up with TRBD2. The CDR3 consists of 15 residues. Losses at the gene ends were 5 bases for V and 4 bases for J; bases not matched to a gene: 8. Germline CDR1 and CDR2: SNHLY and FYNNEI. CDR3 residues: CASSTGGRARETQYF. The CDR3 DNA sequence: TGTGCCAGCAGTACCGGCGGGAGGGCTAGAGAGACCCAGTACTTC.

The rearrangement joins TRBV7-9 to TRBJ1-1, with 8 positions matching TRBD1. The CDR3 consists of 17 residues. V lost 5 bases to trimming and J lost 2 bases; unmatched junction nucleotides: 13. Germline V lookup: CDR1 SEHNR, CDR2 FQNEAQ (reference sequence). The CDR3, as DNA: TGTGCCAGCAGCACGTGGGACAGGCCAATCTCTAACACTGAAGCTTTCTTT. It is translated as CASSTWDRPISNTEAFF.

The V and J genes are TRBV19 and TRBJ2-1; 8 nucleotides align to TRBD2. The CDR3 is made up of 15 amino acids. Trimming cost V 4 bases and J 3 bases; bases outside gene matches: 5. Germline V lookup: CDR1 LNHDA, CDR2 SQIVND (reference sequence). CDR3 sequence reads: CASSKVAGYYNEQFF. The CDR3 DNA is TGTGCCAGTAGTAAAGTAGCGGGATACTACAATGAGCAGTTCTTC.

The chain joins TRBV6-5 to TRBJ1-1; D is possibly TRBD1 (6 bases). Germline CDR1 is MNHEY and CDR2 is SVGAGI. Trimming took 0 bases from V and 2 from J, leaving 13 bases between them. The CDR3 has 16 amino acids. The CDR3 reads CASSYSSVRGNTEAFF. The CDR3 nucleotides are TGTGCCAGCAGTTACTCGAGTGTCAGGGGTAACACTGAAGCTTTCTTT.

The table lists this clone with a count of one. This chain uses TRBV5-1 with TRBJ2-5; 9 bases line up with TRBD1. V shed 0 bases, J shed 5 bases, and the junction held 11 bases outside the gene matches. This CDR3 spans 17 amino acids. Germline V gene sequence: CDR1 SGHRS, CDR2 YFSETQ. CDR3 sequence (DNA): TGCGCCAGCAGCTTGGACAGGGGGCCTTCCTCGGGGGAGACCCAGTACTTC. Its translation: CASSLDRGPSSGETQYF.

The chain joins TRBV6-5 to TRBJ2-5; D uncertain. The V end was cut by 10 bases, the J end by 4 bases, with 16 bases between. The CDR3 spans 13 residues. The germline CDR1 and CDR2 sequences are MNHEY and SVGAGI. CDR3 DNA: TGTGCCACCCCGGTGCCGGGCGGAGAGACCCAGTACTTC. The encoded protein is CATPVPGGETQYF.

This clone appeared once. This chain uses TRBV29-1 with TRBJ2-7; 9 bases match TRBD1. Germline CDR1 is SQVTM and CDR2 is ANQGSEA. The CDR3 spans 11 residues. V shed 7 bases and J 7 bases; nucleotides not matched to a gene: 5. CDR3 residues: CSGGQGGEQYF. The DNA of the CDR3 is TGCAGCGGGGGACAGGGAGGAGAGCAGTACTTC.

The CDR3: CASSLVVRYYEQYF. CDR3 in DNA: TGTGCCAGCAGCTTAGTAGTCCGCTACTACGAGCAGTACTTC. The V and J genes are TRBV7-2 and TRBJ2-7; no clear D. Looked up from germline, CDR1 is SGHTA and CDR2 is FQGNSA. Trimming pared 1 base from V and 3 bases from J, leaving 10 bases between. The CDR3 runs to 14 residues.

The chain recombines TRBV7-9 with TRBJ1-4; D remains ambiguous. The V gene lost 5 bases and the J gene lost 7 bases, with 14 bases spanning the gap. Germline V gene lookup returns CDR1 SEHNR and CDR2 FQNEAQ (reference sequence). CDR3 length equals 14 residues. The CDR3 sequence: CASSPTGRPEKLFF. CDR3 bases: TGTGCCAGCAGCCCGACCGGGCGCCCTGAAAAACTGTTTTTT.

V gene TRBV5-6 combines with J gene TRBJ1-1; unclear D gene. CDR1 is SGHDT and CDR2 is YYEEEE in the germline V gene. This CDR3 has 13 amino acids. Trimming cost V 3 bases and J 10 bases, with 16 bases left between them. CDR3 amino acids: CASSYLGPDGAFF. For the CDR3, the DNA is TGTGCCAGCAGCTACCTTGGCCCCGACGGAGCTTTCTTT.